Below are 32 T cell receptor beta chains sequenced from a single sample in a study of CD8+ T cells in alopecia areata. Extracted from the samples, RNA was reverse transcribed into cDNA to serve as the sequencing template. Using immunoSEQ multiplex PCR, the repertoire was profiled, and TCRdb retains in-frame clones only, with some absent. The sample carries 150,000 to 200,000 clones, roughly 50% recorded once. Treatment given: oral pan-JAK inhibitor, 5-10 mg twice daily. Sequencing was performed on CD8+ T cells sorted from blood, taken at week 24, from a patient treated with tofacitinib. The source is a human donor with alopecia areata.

Here the CDR3 reads CASSQTRGGVRDEQFF. The CDR3 bases are TGCGCCAGCAGCCAAACTCGCGGGGGGGTCCGTGATGAGCAGTTCTTC. The chain is built from TRBV4-3 and TRBJ2-1; 9 bases agree with TRBD2. The CDR3 is 16 residues long. Germline values: CDR1 LGHNA, CDR2 YSLEER. V was pared by 2 bases and J by 8 bases, with 10 bases of the junction left unmatched.

CDR3 bases: TGTGCCTGCTTGACAGGGAAAGATGGCTACACCTTC. Translating gives CACLTGKDGYTF. This chain uses TRBV30 with TRBJ1-2, with 7 bases identical to TRBD1. This CDR3 contains 12 residues. V was pared by 6 bases and J by 6 bases, with 7 bases of the junction left unmatched. The germline V gene has CDR1 GTSNPN and CDR2 SVGIG (reference sequence).

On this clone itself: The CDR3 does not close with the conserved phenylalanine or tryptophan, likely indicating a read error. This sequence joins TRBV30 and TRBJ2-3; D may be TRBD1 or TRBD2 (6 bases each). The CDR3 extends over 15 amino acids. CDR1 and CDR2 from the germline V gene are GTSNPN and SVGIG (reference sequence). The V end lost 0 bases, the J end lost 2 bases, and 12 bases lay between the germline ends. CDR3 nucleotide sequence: TGTGCCTGGAGTGTAGGGGGGACCTCCACAGATACGCAGTATCTT. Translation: CAWSVGGTSTDTQYL.

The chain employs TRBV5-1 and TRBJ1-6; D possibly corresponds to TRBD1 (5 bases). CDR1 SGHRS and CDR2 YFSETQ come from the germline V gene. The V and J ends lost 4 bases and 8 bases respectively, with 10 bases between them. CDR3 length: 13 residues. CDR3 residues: CASSRGGDSPLHF. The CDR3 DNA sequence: TGCGCCAGCAGCCGCGGGGGAGATTCACCCCTCCACTTT.

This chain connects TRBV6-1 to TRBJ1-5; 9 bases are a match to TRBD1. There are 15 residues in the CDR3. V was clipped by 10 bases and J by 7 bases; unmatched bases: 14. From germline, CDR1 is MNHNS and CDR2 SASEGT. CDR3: CATFETGQGRQPQHF. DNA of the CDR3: TGTGCCACCTTCGAAACGGGACAGGGTCGCCAGCCCCAGCATTTT.

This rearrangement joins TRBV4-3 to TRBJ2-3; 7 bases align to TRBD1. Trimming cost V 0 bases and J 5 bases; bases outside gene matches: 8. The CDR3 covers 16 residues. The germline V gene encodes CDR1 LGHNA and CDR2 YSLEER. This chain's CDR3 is CASSQDPEGAGDTQYF. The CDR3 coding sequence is TGCGCCAGCAGCCAAGATCCCGAGGGGGCAGGAGATACGCAGTATTTT.

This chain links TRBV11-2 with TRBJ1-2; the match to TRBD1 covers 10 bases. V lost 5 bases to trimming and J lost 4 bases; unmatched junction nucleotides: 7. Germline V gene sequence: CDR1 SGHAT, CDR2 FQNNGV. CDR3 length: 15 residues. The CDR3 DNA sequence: TGTGCCAGCAGCCTGACAGGGGGCTCTAGCTATGGCTACACCTTC. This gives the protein CASSLTGGSSYGYTF.

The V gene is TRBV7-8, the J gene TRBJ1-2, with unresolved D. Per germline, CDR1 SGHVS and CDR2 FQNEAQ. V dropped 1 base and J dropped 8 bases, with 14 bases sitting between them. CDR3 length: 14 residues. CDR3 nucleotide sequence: TGTGCCAGCAGCTTAGTTGGCCCAAGGAACGGCTACACCTTC. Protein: CASSLVGPRNGYTF.

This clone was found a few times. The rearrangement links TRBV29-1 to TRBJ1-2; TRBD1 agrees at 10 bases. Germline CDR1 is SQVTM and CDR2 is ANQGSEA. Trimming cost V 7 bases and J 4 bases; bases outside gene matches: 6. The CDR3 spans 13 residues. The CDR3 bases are TGCAGCGCAGGGACAGGGGCGGCCTATGGCTACACCTTC. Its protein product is CSAGTGAAYGYTF.

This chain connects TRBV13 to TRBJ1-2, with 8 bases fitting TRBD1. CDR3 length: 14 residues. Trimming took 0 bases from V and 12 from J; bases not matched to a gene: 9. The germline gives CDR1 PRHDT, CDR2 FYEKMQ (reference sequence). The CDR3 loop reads CASSLGRDRRLDTF. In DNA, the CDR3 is TGTGCCAGCAGCTTAGGTCGGGACAGGAGACTCGACACCTTC.

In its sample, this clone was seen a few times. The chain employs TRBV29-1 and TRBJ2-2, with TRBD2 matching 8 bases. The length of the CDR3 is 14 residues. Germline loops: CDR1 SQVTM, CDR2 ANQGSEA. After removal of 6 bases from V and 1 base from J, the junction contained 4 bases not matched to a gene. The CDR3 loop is CSVVGGENTGELFF. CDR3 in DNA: TGCAGCGTGGTCGGGGGGGAGAACACCGGGGAGCTGTTTTTT.

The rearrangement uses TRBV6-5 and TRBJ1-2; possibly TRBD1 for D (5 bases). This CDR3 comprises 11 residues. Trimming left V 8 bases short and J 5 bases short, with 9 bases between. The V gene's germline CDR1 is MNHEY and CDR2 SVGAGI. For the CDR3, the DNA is TGTGCCAGCGGGGGATTTTATGGCTACACCTTC. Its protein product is CASGGFYGYTF.

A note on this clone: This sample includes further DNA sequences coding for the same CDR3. This chain's CDR3 is CSVPGTEAFF. CDR3 coding DNA: TGCAGCGTCCCGGGCACTGAAGCTTTCTTT. The V call is TRBV29-1, the J call TRBJ1-1, with no clear D. V lost 6 bases to trimming and J lost 4 bases, with 6 bases between them. CDR1 is SQVTM, CDR2 ANQGSEA, per germline. This CDR3 is built from 10 residues.

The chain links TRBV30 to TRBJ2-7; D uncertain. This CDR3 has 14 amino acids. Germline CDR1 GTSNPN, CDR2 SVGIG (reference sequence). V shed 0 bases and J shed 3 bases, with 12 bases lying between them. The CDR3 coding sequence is TGTGCCTGGAGTGTTCAGTCGGCGTTCTACGAGCAGTACTTC. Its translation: CAWSVQSAFYEQYF. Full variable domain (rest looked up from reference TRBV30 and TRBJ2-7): SQTIHQWPATLVQPVGSPLSLECTVEGTSNPNLYWYRQAAGRGLQLLFYSVGIGQISSEVPQNLSASRPQDRQFILSSKKLLLSDSGFYLCAWSVQSAFYEQYFGPGTRLTVT.

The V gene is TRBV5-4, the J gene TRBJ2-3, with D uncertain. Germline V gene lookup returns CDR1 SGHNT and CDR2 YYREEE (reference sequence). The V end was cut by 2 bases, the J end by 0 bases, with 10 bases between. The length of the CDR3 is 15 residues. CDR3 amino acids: CASSLVSSSTDTQYF. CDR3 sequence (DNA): TGTGCCAGCAGCTTAGTCAGCTCTAGCACAGATACGCAGTATTTT.

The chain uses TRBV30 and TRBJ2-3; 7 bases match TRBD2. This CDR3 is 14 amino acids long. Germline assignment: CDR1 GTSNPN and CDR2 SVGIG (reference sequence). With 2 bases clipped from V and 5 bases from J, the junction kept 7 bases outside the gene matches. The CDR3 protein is CAWSSGLGVDTQYF. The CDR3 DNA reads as TGTGCCTGGAGTTCTGGACTAGGGGTAGATACGCAGTATTTT.

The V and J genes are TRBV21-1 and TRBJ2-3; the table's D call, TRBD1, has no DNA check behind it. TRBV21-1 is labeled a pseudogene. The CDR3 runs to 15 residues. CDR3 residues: CASSISGQVEDTQYF. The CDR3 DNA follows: TGTGCCAGCAGCATCTCGGGACAGGTGGAGGATACGCAGTATTTT.

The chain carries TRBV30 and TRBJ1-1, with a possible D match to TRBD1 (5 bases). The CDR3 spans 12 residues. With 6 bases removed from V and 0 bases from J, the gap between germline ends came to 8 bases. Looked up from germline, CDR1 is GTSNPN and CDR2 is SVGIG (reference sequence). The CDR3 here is CACSRVNTEAFF. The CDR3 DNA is TGTGCCTGTTCCAGGGTGAACACTGAAGCTTTCTTT.

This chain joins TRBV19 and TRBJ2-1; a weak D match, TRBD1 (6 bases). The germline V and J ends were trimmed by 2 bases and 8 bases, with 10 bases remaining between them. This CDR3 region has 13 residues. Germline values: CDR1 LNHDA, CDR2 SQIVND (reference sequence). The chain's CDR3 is CASSISGVDEQFF. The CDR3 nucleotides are TGTGCCAGTAGTATATCAGGGGTGGATGAGCAGTTCTTC. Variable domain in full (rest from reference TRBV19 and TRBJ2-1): DGGITQSPKYLFRKEGQNVTLSCEQNLNHDAMYWYRQDPGQGLRLIYYSQIVNDFQKGDIAEGYSVSREKKESFPLTVTSAQKNPTAFYLCASSISGVDEQFFGPGTRLTVL.

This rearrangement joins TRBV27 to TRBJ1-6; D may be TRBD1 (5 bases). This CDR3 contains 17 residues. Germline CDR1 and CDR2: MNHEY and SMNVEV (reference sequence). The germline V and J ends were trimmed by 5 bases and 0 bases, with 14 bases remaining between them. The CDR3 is CASSARDASSYNSPLHF. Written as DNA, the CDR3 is TGTGCCAGCAGTGCCCGGGACGCAAGCTCCTATAATTCACCCCTCCACTTT.

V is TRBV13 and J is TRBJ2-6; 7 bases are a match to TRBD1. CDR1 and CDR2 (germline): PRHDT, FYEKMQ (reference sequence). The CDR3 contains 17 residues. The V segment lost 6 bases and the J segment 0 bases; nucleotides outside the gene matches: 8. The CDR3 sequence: CASSTGTEYSGANVLTF. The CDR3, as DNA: TGTGCCAGCAGTACCGGGACAGAGTACTCTGGGGCCAACGTCCTGACTTTC.

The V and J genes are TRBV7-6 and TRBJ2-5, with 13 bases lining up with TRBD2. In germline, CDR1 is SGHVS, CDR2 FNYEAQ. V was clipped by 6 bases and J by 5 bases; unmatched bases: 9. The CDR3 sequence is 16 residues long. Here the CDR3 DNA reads TGTGCCAGCAGTAGAGGGGGGACTAGCGGGGAGGAGACCCAGTACTTC. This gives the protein CASSRGGTSGEETQYF.

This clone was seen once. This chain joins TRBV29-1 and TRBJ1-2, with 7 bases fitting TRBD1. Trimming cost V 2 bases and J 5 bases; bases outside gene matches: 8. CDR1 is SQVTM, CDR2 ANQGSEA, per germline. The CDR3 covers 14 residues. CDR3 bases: TGCAGCGTTGAATTGGCCGACAGGGTATATGGCTACACCTTC. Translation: CSVELADRVYGYTF.

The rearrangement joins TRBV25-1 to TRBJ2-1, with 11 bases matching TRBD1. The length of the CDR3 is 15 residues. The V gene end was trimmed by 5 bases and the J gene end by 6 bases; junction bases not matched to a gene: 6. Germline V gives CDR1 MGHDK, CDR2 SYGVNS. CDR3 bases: TGTGCCAGCAGTTTGGGACAGGGGGTTTTCAATGAGCAGTTCTTC. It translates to CASSLGQGVFNEQFF.

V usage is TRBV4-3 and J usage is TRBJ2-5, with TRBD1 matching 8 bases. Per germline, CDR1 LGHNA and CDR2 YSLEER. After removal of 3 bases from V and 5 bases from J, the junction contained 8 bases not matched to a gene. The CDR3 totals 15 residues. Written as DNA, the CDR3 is TGCGCCAGCAGCCAGGGGACAGGAGTAGGCGAGACCCAGTACTTC. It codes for CASSQGTGVGETQYF.

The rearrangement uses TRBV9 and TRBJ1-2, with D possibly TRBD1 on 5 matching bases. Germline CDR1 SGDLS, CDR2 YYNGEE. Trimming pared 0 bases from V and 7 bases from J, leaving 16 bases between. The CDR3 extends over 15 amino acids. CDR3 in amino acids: CASSVVPPGLSGYTF. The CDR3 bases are TGTGCCAGCAGCGTAGTTCCTCCAGGGTTGAGTGGCTACACCTTC. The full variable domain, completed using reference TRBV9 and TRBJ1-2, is DSGVTQTPKHLITATGQRVTLRCSPRSGDLSVYWYQQSLDQGLQFLIQYYNGEERAKGNILERFSAQQFPDLHSELNLSSLELGDSALYFCASSVVPPGLSGYTFGSGTRLTVV.

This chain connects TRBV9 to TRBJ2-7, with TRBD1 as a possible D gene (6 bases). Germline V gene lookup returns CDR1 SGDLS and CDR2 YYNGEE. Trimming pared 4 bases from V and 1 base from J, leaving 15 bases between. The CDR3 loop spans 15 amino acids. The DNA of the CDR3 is TGTGCCAGCAGCCCAAAGGACAGTTTTTCCTACGAGCAGTACTTC. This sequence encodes CASSPKDSFSYEQYF.

For the CDR3, the DNA is TGCAGCGTTGAAGATGGGGACAGAGCCTACGAGCAGTACTTC. It codes for CSVEDGDRAYEQYF. The chain carries TRBV29-1 and TRBJ2-7; 7 bases map to TRBD1. CDR3 size: 14 residues. Per the germline V gene, CDR1 is SQVTM and CDR2 is ANQGSEA. The J segment lost 2 bases and the V segment lost 0 bases, leaving 4 bases of the junction unmatched.

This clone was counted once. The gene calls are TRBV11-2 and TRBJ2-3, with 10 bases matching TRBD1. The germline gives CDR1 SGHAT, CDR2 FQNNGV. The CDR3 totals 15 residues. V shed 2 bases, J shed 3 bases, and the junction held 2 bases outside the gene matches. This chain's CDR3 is CASSLRDRGTDTQYF. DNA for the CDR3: TGTGCCAGCAGCTTACGGGACAGGGGTACAGATACGCAGTATTTT.

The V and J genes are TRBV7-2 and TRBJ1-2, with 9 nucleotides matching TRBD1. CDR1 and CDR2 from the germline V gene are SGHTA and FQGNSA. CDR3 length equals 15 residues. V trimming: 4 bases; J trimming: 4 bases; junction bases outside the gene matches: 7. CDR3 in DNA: TGTGCCAGCAGCTACCGGGACAGGGTGTTCTATGGCTACACCTTC. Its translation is CASSYRDRVFYGYTF.

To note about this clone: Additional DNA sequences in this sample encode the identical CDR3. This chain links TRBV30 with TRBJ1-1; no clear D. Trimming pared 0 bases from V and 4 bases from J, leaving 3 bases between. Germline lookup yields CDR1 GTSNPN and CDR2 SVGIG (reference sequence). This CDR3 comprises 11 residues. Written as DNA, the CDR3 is TGTGCCTGGAGTGTCGGCACTGAAGCTTTCTTT. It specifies CAWSVGTEAFF.

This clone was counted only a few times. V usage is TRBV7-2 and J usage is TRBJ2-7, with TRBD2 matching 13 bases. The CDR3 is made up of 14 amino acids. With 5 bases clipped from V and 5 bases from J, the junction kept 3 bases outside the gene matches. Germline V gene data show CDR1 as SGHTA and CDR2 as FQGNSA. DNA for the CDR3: TGTGCCAGCAGCCTTGGACTAGCGGGGGACGAGCAGTACTTC. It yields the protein CASSLGLAGDEQYF.